This record covers a single T cell receptor (beta chain). Its cognate antigen is unknown. 5'RACE template switching generated TCR cDNA, adding a universal primer site and UMIs. TCRdb re-analysed the 5' RACE reads in MiXCR, keeping a single row per CDR3 protein. The table shows tens of thousands of distinct CDR3 sequences, with around 6.5% occurring only once. This entry comes from a study of T cells after yellow fever vaccination. Study-wide findings and caveats: Faster peaking, at day 5 versus 15, marked a secondary response that was weaker. Abundant clonotypes (contaminants from the bulk population) could be present in FACS-sorted repertoires.

The receptor comes from a young man who received the YFV17D yellow fever vaccine. The source material was CD8+ T cells sorted from PBMCs, sampled about 5 days after the first yellow fever vaccination.

The CDR3 spells CASSYSREHTDTQYF. The DNA for the CDR3 is TGTGCCAGCAGTTACTCCCGGGAGCACACAGATACGCAGTATTTT. The chain links TRBV6-5 to TRBJ2-3, with a possible D match to TRBD2 (6 bases). CDR3 length: 15 amino acids. V lost 0 bases to trimming and J lost 2 bases, with 9 bases between them. From germline, CDR1 is MNHEY and CDR2 SVGAGI.